The T cell receptor beta chain described here comes from a study of T-cell reconstitution after alpha-beta-depleted transplantation in children (dated by TCRdb to about 2016). Regarding the complete study: T-cell immune reconstitution after TCRalphabeta/CD19-depleted allogeneic hematopoietic cell transplantation in children was quantitatively tracked in the study by means of TCR repertoire profiling.

The library relied on PCR. The sample was run on an Illumina HiSeq 2500. TCR libraries were prepared with molecular barcoding, using unique molecular identifiers to normalize TCRbeta repertoire quantification. The public sequencing data were trimmed at Q25 with fastp and processed into clonotypes with MiXCR by TCRdb, which kept only in-frame beta chains. Rows matching on CDR3 protein sequence are summarized as one entry with the most common DNA and genes. The sample includes about 610,000 distinct CDR3 sequences, with about a quarter observed a single time. The ten largest account for 30% to 40% of the sample. This specimen's treatment or condition label, interpreted: allogeneic hematopoietic cell transplantation with graft depleted of TCRalphabeta T cells and CD19 B cells. Transplant recipients were children who received TCRalphabeta/CD19-depleted allogeneic hematopoietic cell grafts. The trim is 2 bases for V and 4 bases for J, with a gap of 13 bases between the germline ends. Counted from cysteine to phenylalanine, this CDR3 has 15 amino acids. Kept here is only the CDR3 DNA, which spans 45 bases and is read in frame from base 1. CDR1 and CDR2 are read off the germline V gene as SGHDT and YYEEEE.

This clonotype was seen more than once but under ten times. The clone's antigen remains unknown. No per-base quality is available; no much larger clone lies one base away. Here is what the overall study found, with its caveats: The apparently early alphabetaT-cell count recovery about two months after transplant was reportedly dependent on only several hundred rapidly expanded clones derived from non-depleted graft cells. Over the following months the frequencies of hyperexpanded clones went down, and after one year T-cell counts and TCRbeta diversity were mostly credited to newly produced T cells. In some patients, the high TCRbeta diversity seen at day 60 was put down to recipient T cells and intrathymic progenitors that had survived conditioning.

This clonotype was obtained from a boy younger than two with Wiskott-Aldrich syndrome, due to receive a stem cell transplant. Source: PBMCs, taken before TCRalphabeta/CD19-depleted stem cell transplant. The chain is assembled from TRBV5-6 and TRBJ1-5; TRBD1 is a weak D gene call, 6 bases matching. The bases are TGTGCCAGCAGCTTCGGGGGGGCCGGAAATCAGCCCCAGCATTTT. Its protein is CASSFGGAGNQPQHF.